The next 22 T cell receptor beta chains were all read from a single sample in a study of CD8 T cells in ankylosing spondylitis. TCRdb recomputed calls from the 5' RACE reads with MiXCR, one row per CDR3 protein. The sample has 180,000 or so distinct CDR3 sequences, roughly 12% seen once. The source material was blood, either unsorted or a sorted T cell fraction (not recorded which). The receptors originated from a male donor with ankylosing spondylitis or in good health (not recorded which).

This clonotype was seen repeatedly, ten times or more. This chain uses TRBV20-1 with TRBJ2-7, with D hard to call. Trimming cost V 5 bases and J 0 bases, with 8 bases left between them. Germline CDR1 and CDR2: DFQATT and SNEGSKA (reference sequence). This CDR3 has 12 residues. CDR3 DNA: TGCAGTGCTTGTCAGGACTCCTACGAGCAGTACTTC. This encodes CSACQDSYEQYF.

This clonotype was seen only a few times. The rearrangement links TRBV10-3 to TRBJ2-7, with 12 bases that match TRBD2. The trim removed 0 bases at V and 7 bases at J, leaving 16 bases unmatched. The CDR3 consists of 19 residues. Germline assignment: CDR1 ENHRY and CDR2 SYGVKD. The CDR3 here is CAISESASGGALPAGEQYF. CDR3 nucleotides: TGTGCCATCAGTGAGTCGGCTAGCGGGGGGGCCTTACCCGCGGGGGAGCAGTACTTC.

At least ten counts were recorded for this clonotype. This chain joins TRBV9 and TRBJ2-5, with D possibly being TRBD1 (6 bases). V was clipped by 2 bases and J by 5 bases, with 13 bases between them. CDR3 length: 14 amino acids. Germline-derived CDR1 and CDR2 are SGDLS and YYNGEE. As DNA, the CDR3 is TGTGCCAGCAGCGTGCAGGGGTACAGCGAGACCCAGTACTTC. It translates to CASSVQGYSETQYF.

This clonotype appeared many times. The V gene is TRBV18, the J gene TRBJ1-5, with D possibly TRBD1 on 5 matching bases. Germline V gene sequence: CDR1 KGHSH, CDR2 LQKENI. The CDR3 length is 15 residues. V gave up 6 bases and J gave up 2 bases, with 14 bases separating them. CDR3 nucleotides: TGTGCCAGCTCTCCAGGGTCAGGCGGCAATCAGCCCCAGCATTTT. Translation gives CASSPGSGGNQPQHF. Based on the CDR3 plus reference TRBV18 and TRBJ1-5, the full variable domain is NAGVMQNPRHLVRRRGQEARLRCSPMKGHSHVYWYRQLPEEGLKFMVYLQKENIIDESGMPKERFSAEFPKEGPSILRIQQVVRGDSAAYFCASSPGSGGNQPQHFGDGTRLSIL.

Ten or more counts support this clonotype. The V gene is TRBV12-3 or TRBV12-4, the J gene TRBJ2-3, with 8 nucleotides matching TRBD2. The V gene end was trimmed by 3 bases and the J gene end by 7 bases; junction bases not matched to a gene: 6. The CDR3 sequence is 14 residues long. The CDR3 region is CASSLGGGMNTQYF. In DNA, the CDR3 is TGTGCCAGCAGTTTGGGCGGGGGGATGAATACGCAGTATTTT.

This clonotype was seen ten or more times. The rearrangement links TRBV5-1 to TRBJ1-6; D gene ambiguous. Germline CDR1 is SGHRS and CDR2 is YFSETQ. Trimming shortened V by 0 bases and J by 9 bases, and 16 bases separated the two germline ends. The CDR3 loop spans 16 amino acids. The CDR3 loop is CASSLEGAPMGSPLHF. The CDR3 bases are TGCGCCAGCAGCTTGGAGGGCGCTCCAATGGGTTCACCCCTCCACTTT.

This chain joins TRBV5-1 and TRBJ2-7, with D possibly being TRBD1 or TRBD2 (7 bases each). The CDR3 covers 15 residues. The V gene's germline CDR1 is SGHRS and CDR2 YFSETQ. V shed 3 bases and J shed 3 bases, with 16 bases lying between them. CDR3 nucleotides: TGCGCCAGCAGCTCCTACCCAGGGGGGGACTACGAGCAGTACTTC. Its protein is CASSSYPGGDYEQYF.

This clonotype was counted between two and nine times. The genes are TRBV29-1 and TRBJ2-1, with a weak D call TRBD1 (5 bases). V was trimmed by 5 bases and J by 10 bases, leaving 18 bases between them. Looked up from germline, CDR1 is SQVTM and CDR2 is ANQGSEA. This CDR3 comprises 13 residues. The CDR3 protein is CSVWGALLEEQFF. For the CDR3, the DNA is TGCAGCGTTTGGGGCGCCCTACTGGAGGAGCAGTTCTTC.

At least ten counts were recorded for this clonotype. The chain recombines TRBV29-1 with TRBJ2-5; D is perhaps TRBD2 (5 bases). This CDR3 region has 14 residues. Germline V CDR1 and CDR2: SQVTM, ANQGSEA. The V and J ends lost 7 bases and 4 bases respectively, with 19 bases between them. Written as DNA, the CDR3 is TGCAGCGCCCCACGGATCGGGGTTTCAGAGACCCAGTACTTC. It yields the protein CSAPRIGVSETQYF.

This clonotype was seen only a few times. V gene TRBV5-4 combines with J gene TRBJ2-7; unclear D gene. V gave up 2 bases and J gave up 2 bases, with 11 bases separating them. The CDR3 spans 14 residues. CDR1 and CDR2 (germline): SGHNT, YYREEE (reference sequence). The CDR3 spells CASSLHNQPYEQYF. The CDR3, as DNA: TGTGCCAGCAGCTTACATAATCAGCCCTACGAGCAGTACTTC.

The table lists this clonotype with many counts. The V and J genes are TRBV24-1 and TRBJ1-2, with D tentatively TRBD1 (5 bases). This CDR3 has 13 amino acids. Germline loops: CDR1 KGHDR, CDR2 SFDVKD. Trimming stripped 4 bases from V and 4 bases from J, with 9 bases between. CDR3 in DNA: TGTGCCACCAGTGAAAGACAGTTCTATGGCTACACCTTC. The encoded protein is CATSERQFYGYTF.

The CDR3 loop is CASRMTGRNTEAFF. In nucleotides, the CDR3 is TGTGCCAGCAGAATGACAGGGCGGAACACTGAAGCTTTCTTT. This chain joins TRBV12-3 or TRBV12-4 and TRBJ1-1, with 7 positions matching TRBD1. V lost 6 bases to trimming and J lost 1 base; unmatched junction nucleotides: 5. The CDR3 consists of 14 residues.

Details on this clonotype: Given a much more abundant clone one base away, this may be a read error. V and J are TRBV24-1 and TRBJ2-3, with D perhaps matching TRBD2 (5 bases). The V gene's germline CDR1 is KGHDR and CDR2 SFDVKD. The CDR3 has 17 amino acids. The CDR3 DNA is TGTGTCACCAGTGATTTCACGGCTAGCCGCCTCCCAGATACGCAGTATTTT. Translating it yields CVTSDFTASRLPDTQYF.

This clonotype has a handful of counts. This chain connects TRBV5-1 to TRBJ1-1, with unresolved D. V was pared by 4 bases and J by 5 bases, with 15 bases between. Germline CDR1 and CDR2: SGHRS and YFSETQ. The CDR3 has 14 amino acids. The CDR3: CASSLVIGETEAFF. CDR3 in DNA: TGCGCCAGCAGCCTGGTAATCGGTGAAACTGAAGCTTTCTTT.

This clonotype showed up many times. The rearrangement joins TRBV11-3 to TRBJ1-2; no firm D call. The V gene's germline CDR1 is SGHNT and CDR2 YENEEA. The V end lost 5 bases, the J end lost 0 bases, and 16 bases lay between the germline ends. This CDR3 comprises 16 residues. CDR3 sequence: CASSQSALPSNYGYTF. The CDR3 coding sequence is TGTGCCAGCAGCCAGTCGGCCTTACCCTCTAACTATGGCTACACCTTC. The full variable domain, with the rest looked up from reference TRBV11-3 and TRBJ1-2, is EAGVVQSPRYKIIEKKQPVAFWCNPISGHNTLYWYLQNLGQGPELLIRYENEEAVDDSQLPKDRFSAERLKGVDSTLKIQPAELGDSAVYLCASSQSALPSNYGYTFGSGTRLTVV.

The V and J genes are TRBV27 and TRBJ1-6; D is uncertain. CDR1 and CDR2 (germline): MNHEY, SMNVEV (reference sequence). CDR3 length equals 15 residues. V dropped 7 bases and J dropped 9 bases, with 19 bases sitting between them. The CDR3 loop reads CASTGQRIGVSPLHF. CDR3 in DNA: TGTGCCAGCACGGGCCAGCGAATTGGTGTTTCACCCCTCCACTTT.

This clonotype has ten or more counts. The chain couples TRBV9 to TRBJ2-7; 8 bases line up with TRBD2. Germline V lookup: CDR1 SGDLS, CDR2 YYNGEE. The CDR3 is 19 residues long. Losses at the gene ends were 0 bases for V and 3 bases for J; bases not matched to a gene: 17. The CDR3 region is CASSVDPGGPFNINYEQYF. In DNA form, the CDR3 reads TGTGCCAGCAGCGTAGACCCGGGAGGGCCATTTAATATCAACTACGAGCAGTACTTC.

At least ten counts were recorded for this clonotype. This rearrangement joins TRBV20-1 to TRBJ2-3, with D uncertain. This CDR3 is built from 15 residues. The V gene's germline CDR1 is DFQATT and CDR2 SNEGSKA (reference sequence). Trimming removed 3 bases from V and 2 bases from J, with 15 bases in between. The CDR3 region has the DNA TGCAGTGCTAGTCCGACGACGGATCTCACAGATACGCAGTATTTT. Protein: CSASPTTDLTDTQYF.

This clonotype was detected only once. This may come from a read error, since a much larger clone is one base off. Because it lacks the conserved phenylalanine or tryptophan at the end, this CDR3 is likely a read error. The chain combines TRBV12-3 or TRBV12-4 with TRBJ1-2; a weak D match, TRBD1 (6 bases). The CDR3 totals 15 residues. Deletions cut 6 bases from V and 2 bases from J, with 16 bases between. CDR3: CASRKVGAENYGYTL. In DNA, the CDR3 is TGTGCCAGCAGAAAGGTGGGGGCGGAGAACTATGGCTACACCCTC.

This clonotype was counted ten times or more. The chain joins TRBV6-1 to TRBJ2-1, with D unclear. The CDR3 extends over 15 amino acids. Germline V CDR1 and CDR2: MNHNS, SASEGT. Deletions cut 5 bases from V and 0 bases from J, with 11 bases between. The CDR3 region has the DNA TGTGCCAGCAGTCCCGACTCTTACTCCTACAATGAGCAGTTCTTC. As protein: CASSPDSYSYNEQFF.

Many counts were recorded for this clonotype. The chain joins TRBV10-3 to TRBJ2-1; D remains ambiguous. This CDR3 is 12 amino acids long. Trimming pared 0 bases from V and 15 bases from J, leaving 12 bases between. Germline V CDR1 and CDR2: ENHRY, SYGVKD. The CDR3: CAISESASVRFF. CDR3 coding DNA: TGTGCCATCAGTGAGTCGGCGTCGGTACGGTTCTTC.

This clonotype was counted between two and nine times. This rearrangement joins TRBV6-2 or TRBV6-3 to TRBJ2-7, with a possible D match to TRBD1 (6 bases). Deletions cut 7 bases from V and 6 bases from J, with 28 bases between. This CDR3 has 17 amino acids. Looked up from germline, CDR1 is MNHEY and CDR2 is SVGEGT. The CDR3, as DNA: TGTGCCAGCACCCACTTCGCGGCCGGGACAAAGAATGTCGAGCAGTACTTC. It is translated as CASTHFAAGTKNVEQYF.